This T cell receptor beta chain was retrieved from a study of tumor and adjacent non-tumor tissue in lung cancer. As for the study in general: There were around 11 adenocarcinoma, a couple of squamous cell carcinoma and 1 small cell lung cancer cases. Patients were aged about 30 to 76, fewer than twelve men and about 5 women, stage I to III.

This sample's RNA came from whole unsorted tissue. This non-tumor lung sample came from over 3 cm beyond the tumor edge. Chemotherapy-naive patients with new lung cancer underwent thoracic surgery in China, August–November 2014. The germline CDR1 and CDR2 sequences are MNHEY and SMNVEV (reference sequence). This CDR3 has 13 amino acids. The library came from three nested PCR rounds adapted from ARM-PCR protocols. TCRdb called the multiplex PCR reads again in MiXCR, with one record for every CDR3 protein. Of 47,000 or so distinct CDR3 sequences listed, around 59% were seen once; the top ten hold 30%. Regarding the study as a whole: Tumor tissue had significantly higher TCR diversity than normal lung.

On this clonotype: No antigen is known for it. Germline is not matched at one junction end, which may reflect a read error.

The source of this sequence is a woman in her seventies with non-small cell lung cancer. The specimen was distant non-tumor lung tissue. This chain joins TRBV27 and TRBJ1-2; D ambiguous. The CDR3 reads CACSPTRRGGYTF. In nucleotides, the CDR3 is TGTGCCTGCAGTCCAACGAGACGAGGAGGCTACACCTTC.